A selection of T cell receptor beta chains follows, all from one sample in a study of CD8 T cells in ankylosing spondylitis. A single record per CDR3 protein comes from TCRdb applying MiXCR to the 5' RACE reads. The sample records 230,000 or so distinct CDR3 sequences, about 18% being singletons. Sequencing was carried out using blood, either unsorted or a sorted T cell fraction (not recorded which). All receptors derive from a male donor with ankylosing spondylitis or in good health (not recorded which). CDR3s include the opening cysteine and the closing phenylalanine or tryptophan. Each record gives: V gene, clone size, J gene, D gene, CDR3 DNA, CDR3 protein. A D gene is named only where the DNA matches it firmly. Not every row has a clone size; where given, it reads once, few, many or a size class.

v_call: TRBV5-5
clone_size: -
j_call: TRBJ2-1
d_call: -
cdr3_nt: TGTGCCAGCAGCTTGTCCAGCGCGAGCTCCTACAATGAGCAGTTCTTC
cdr3_aa: CASSLSSASSYNEQFF

v_call: TRBV5-1
clone_size: -
j_call: TRBJ1-1
d_call: -
cdr3_nt: TGCGCCAGCAGCCTAGGAACGATGAACACTGAAGCTTTCTTT
cdr3_aa: CASSLGTMNTEAFF

v_call: TRBV4-2
clone_size: few
j_call: TRBJ2-1
d_call: TRBD2
cdr3_nt: TGTGCCAGCAGCCAGAGCGGGAGGGGGGACAATGAGCAGTTCTTC
cdr3_aa: CASSQSGRGDNEQFF

v_call: TRBV11-3
clone_size: few
j_call: TRBJ2-3
d_call: -
cdr3_nt: TGTGCCAGCAGCTTACCTGGGGATACGCAGTATTTT
cdr3_aa: CASSLPGDTQYF

v_call: TRBV6-1
clone_size: many
j_call: TRBJ1-1
d_call: TRBD1
cdr3_nt: TGTGCCAGCAGTGTCGGACAGGGGGCGGGAACTGAAGCTTTCTTT
cdr3_aa: CASSVGQGAGTEAFF

v_call: TRBV5-1
clone_size: few
j_call: TRBJ2-7
d_call: -
cdr3_nt: TGCGCCAGCAGTGCCCGTGGGGTCTACGAGCAGTACTTC
cdr3_aa: CASSARGVYEQYF

v_call: TRBV5-5
clone_size: -
j_call: TRBJ2-1
d_call: -
cdr3_nt: TGTGCCAGCAGCTTTCCCCCCGCCAGAGGCAATGAGCAGTTCTTC
cdr3_aa: CASSFPPARGNEQFF

v_call: TRBV2
clone_size: -
j_call: TRBJ2-7
d_call: -
cdr3_nt: TGTGCCAGCAGTGGATGGACAGCTAGTGGGGACGAGCAGTACTTC
cdr3_aa: CASSGWTASGDEQYF

v_call: TRBV20-1
clone_size: -
j_call: TRBJ2-5
d_call: -
cdr3_nt: TGCAGTGCTAACGAGCAGGGTTGGGAGACCCAGTACTTC
cdr3_aa: CSANEQGWETQYF

v_call: TRBV12-3/TRBV12-4
clone_size: -
j_call: TRBJ1-5
d_call: TRBD1
cdr3_nt: TGTACCAGCAGTTTCATTCCAGGGGGCGTTGGAAGCAATCAGCCCCAGCATTTT
cdr3_aa: CTSSFIPGGVGSNQPQHF

v_call: TRBV20-1
clone_size: many
j_call: TRBJ2-7
d_call: -
cdr3_nt: TGCAGTGCTAGAGATTTGGGTCGGGCCTACGAGCAGTACTTC
cdr3_aa: CSARDLGRAYEQYF

v_call: TRBV6-2/TRBV6-3
clone_size: -
j_call: TRBJ2-1
d_call: TRBD1
cdr3_nt: TGTGCCAGCAGTTTGGGGACAGGGGGCTTTGAGCAGTTCTTC
cdr3_aa: CASSLGTGGFEQFF

v_call: TRBV7-3
clone_size: few
j_call: TRBJ2-7
d_call: -
cdr3_nt: TGTGCCAGCAGCTTAAACCCCTGGGGTAGCAGCTCCTACGAGCAGTACTTC
cdr3_aa: CASSLNPWGSSSYEQYF

v_call: TRBV3-1
clone_size: few
j_call: TRBJ2-7
d_call: TRBD1
cdr3_nt: TGTGCCAGCAGCCAAGTAGTACAGGGGAATACCTACGAGCAGTACTTC
cdr3_aa: CASSQVVQGNTYEQYF

v_call: TRBV7-6
clone_size: few
j_call: TRBJ2-2
d_call: -
cdr3_nt: TGTGCCAGCAGCTTATTCCAGGGAAACACCGGGGAGCTGTTTTTT
cdr3_aa: CASSLFQGNTGELFF

v_call: TRBV27
clone_size: -
j_call: TRBJ2-7
d_call: -
cdr3_nt: TGTGCCAGCAGTTTATCGAAGGGGTATGACTACGAGCAGTACTTC
cdr3_aa: CASSLSKGYDYEQYF

v_call: TRBV19
clone_size: many
j_call: TRBJ2-1
d_call: -
cdr3_nt: TGTGCCAGTAATGCCAGGGGCTCCTACAATGAGCAGTTCTTC
cdr3_aa: CASNARGSYNEQFF

v_call: TRBV20-1
clone_size: -
j_call: TRBJ2-4
d_call: -
cdr3_nt: TGCAGTGCTAGACAGGTTACCAAAAACATTCAGTACTTC
cdr3_aa: CSARQVTKNIQYF

v_call: TRBV20-1
clone_size: few
j_call: TRBJ2-7
d_call: TRBD2
cdr3_nt: TGCAGTGCTAGCGGGACTAGCGGGAGATACGAGCAGTACTTC
cdr3_aa: CSASGTSGRYEQYF